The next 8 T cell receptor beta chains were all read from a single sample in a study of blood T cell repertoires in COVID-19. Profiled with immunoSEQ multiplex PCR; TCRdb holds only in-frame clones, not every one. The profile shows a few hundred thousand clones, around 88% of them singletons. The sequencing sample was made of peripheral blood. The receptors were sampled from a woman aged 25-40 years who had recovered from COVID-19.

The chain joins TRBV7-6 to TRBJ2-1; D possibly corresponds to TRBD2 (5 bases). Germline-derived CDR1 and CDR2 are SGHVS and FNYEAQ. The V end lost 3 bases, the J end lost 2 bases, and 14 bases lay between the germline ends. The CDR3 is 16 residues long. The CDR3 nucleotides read TGTGCCAGCAGCTTCCCTCCGGACTCACCCTACAATGAGCAGTTCTTC. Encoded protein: CASSFPPDSPYNEQFF.

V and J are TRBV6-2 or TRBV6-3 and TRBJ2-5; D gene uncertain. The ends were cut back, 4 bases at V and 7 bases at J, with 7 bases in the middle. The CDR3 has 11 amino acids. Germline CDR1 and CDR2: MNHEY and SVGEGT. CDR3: CASSFPGTQYF. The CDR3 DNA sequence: TGTGCCAGCAGTTTCCCCGGGACCCAGTACTTC.

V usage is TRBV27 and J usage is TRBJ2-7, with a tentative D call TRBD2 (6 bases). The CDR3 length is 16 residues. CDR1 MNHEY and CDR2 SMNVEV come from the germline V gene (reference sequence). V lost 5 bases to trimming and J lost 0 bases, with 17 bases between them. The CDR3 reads CASSHATGLLSYEQYF. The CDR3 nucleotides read TGTGCCAGCAGTCACGCTACGGGACTCCTCTCCTACGAGCAGTACTTC.

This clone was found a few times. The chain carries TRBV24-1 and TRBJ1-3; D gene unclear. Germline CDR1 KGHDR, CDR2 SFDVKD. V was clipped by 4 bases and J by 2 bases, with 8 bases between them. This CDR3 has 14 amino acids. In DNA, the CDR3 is TGTGCCACCAGTGAGTCGGGAGCTGGAAACACCATATATTTT. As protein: CATSESGAGNTIYF.

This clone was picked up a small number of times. The CDR3 DNA sequence: TGTGCCAGCAGCGACAGGGACACTGAAGCTTTCTTT. As protein: CASSDRDTEAFF. The chain is built from TRBV7-3 and TRBJ1-1; TRBD1 matches at 7 bases. Germline V gives CDR1 SGHTA, CDR2 FQGTGA. The CDR3 has 12 amino acids. After removal of 5 bases from V and 3 bases from J, the junction contained 0 bases not matched to a gene.

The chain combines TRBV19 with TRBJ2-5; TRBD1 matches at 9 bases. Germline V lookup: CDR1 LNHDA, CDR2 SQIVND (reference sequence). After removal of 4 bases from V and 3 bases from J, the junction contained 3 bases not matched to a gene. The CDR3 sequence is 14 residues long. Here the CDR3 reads CASSRGQGKETQYF. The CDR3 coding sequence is TGTGCCAGTAGTAGAGGACAGGGGAAAGAGACCCAGTACTTC.

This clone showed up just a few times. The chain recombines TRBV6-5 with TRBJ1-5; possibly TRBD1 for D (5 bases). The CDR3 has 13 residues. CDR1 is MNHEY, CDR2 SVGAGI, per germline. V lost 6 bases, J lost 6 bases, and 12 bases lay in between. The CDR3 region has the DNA TGTGCCAGCAGCCAACGGCAGGGTCAGCCCCAGCATTTT. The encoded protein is CASSQRQGQPQHF.

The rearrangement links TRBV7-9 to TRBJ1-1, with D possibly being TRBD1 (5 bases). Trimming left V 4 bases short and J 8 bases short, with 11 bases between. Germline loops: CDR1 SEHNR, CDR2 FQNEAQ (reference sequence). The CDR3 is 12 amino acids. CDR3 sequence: CASSSKGREAFF. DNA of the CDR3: TGTGCCAGCAGCTCTAAGGGGAGGGAAGCTTTCTTT.